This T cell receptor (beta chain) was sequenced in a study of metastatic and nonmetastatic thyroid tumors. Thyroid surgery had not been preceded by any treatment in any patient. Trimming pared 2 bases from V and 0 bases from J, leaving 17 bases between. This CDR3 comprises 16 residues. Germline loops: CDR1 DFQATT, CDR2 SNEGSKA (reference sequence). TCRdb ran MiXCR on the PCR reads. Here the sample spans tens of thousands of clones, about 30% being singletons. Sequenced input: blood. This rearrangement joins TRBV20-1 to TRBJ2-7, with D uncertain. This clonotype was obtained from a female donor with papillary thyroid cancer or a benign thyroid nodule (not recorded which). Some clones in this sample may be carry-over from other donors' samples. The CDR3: CSARTFGQKSSYEQYF. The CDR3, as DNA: TGCAGTGCTAGAACGTTCGGGCAGAAAAGCTCCTACGAGCAGTACTTC.